The T cell receptor beta chain described here comes from a study of blood T cell repertoires in COVID-19. Across the study: Italy, Spain and the United States were the sources of the convalescent and acute COVID-19 samples. PBMCs, B-cell-depleted T cells, or T cells were the source of the cDNA or gDNA that made up the material.

Original methodology: Nucleated cell number was recorded as an estimate derived from reference gene primer amplification. This table comes from immunoSEQ multiplex PCR, and its TCRdb copy is limited to in-frame clones, with some not included. The V and J calls and the clone size are those of that table, but D and trimming were determined from the DNA. Of 60,000 or so clones detected, approximately 91% appear once; the ten largest clones hold 1.5% to 2%. V shed 2 bases and J 2 bases; nucleotides not matched to a gene: 2. Germline CDR1 ENHRY, CDR2 SYGVKD. The CDR3 is 14 amino acids. Material: peripheral blood. The TCR sequence derives from a human donor in a cohort sampled during active COVID-19. This rearrangement joins TRBV10-3 to TRBJ2-7, with 8 bases identical to TRBD1. CDR3 nucleotides: TGTGCCATCAGTGAGCGGGACAGGACCTACGAGCAGTACTTC. This encodes CAISERDRTYEQYF.